This entry is about one TCR beta chain. The sample comes from a study of T cell responses to AZD1222 COVID-19 vaccine. Profiled with immunoSEQ multiplex PCR; TCRdb holds only in-frame clones, not every one. The table lists 120,000 to 150,000 clones, roughly 90% of them singletons, with over 1.1% in the top ten. CDR3 length: 15 amino acids. Germline V gene sequence: CDR1 SEHNR, CDR2 FQNEAQ (reference sequence). Trimming pared 1 base from V and 1 base from J, leaving 10 bases between. The specimen was peripheral blood, collected on day 0 of AZD1222 vaccination. The clonotype comes from an adult in good health. This chain joins TRBV7-9 and TRBJ1-1; D not resolved. Here the CDR3 DNA reads TGTGCCAGCAGCTTAGAGGCAGGACCGAACACTGAAGCTTTCTTT. It codes for CASSLEAGPNTEAFF. The variable domain in full, completed from reference TRBV7-9 and TRBJ1-1, reads DTGVSQNPRHKITKRGQNVTFRCDPISEHNRLYWYRQTLGQGPEFLTYFQNEAQLEKSRLLSDRFSAERPKGSFSTLEIQRTEQGDSAMYLCASSLEAGPNTEAFFGQGTRLTVV.